This T cell receptor (beta chain) was identified during a study of Graves' ophthalmopathy and Graves' hyperthyroidism (dated by TCRdb to the late 2010s). Turning to the overall study: A patient counted as having stable hyperthyroidism if there was no progression to ophthalmopathy within 18 months of follow-up. The study used TCR beta repertoire signatures to distinguish Graves' ophthalmopathy from Graves' hyperthyroidism and to predict progression to ophthalmopathy. In total, around 140 blood samples were TCR-sequenced: fewer than 50 ophthalmopathy, approximately 75 hyperthyroidism and some 17 hyperthyroidism-to-ophthalmopathy patients. To explore V-J signatures distinguishing ophthalmopathy from hyperthyroidism, a discovery set of around 97 patients (fewer than 45 ophthalmopathy, 55 to 60 stable hyperthyroidism) was enrolled. An independent validation cohort comprised roughly 20 hyperthyroidism patients and some 16 patients who later progressed from hyperthyroidism to ophthalmopathy. In several hyperthyroidism patients, the T-cell repertoires found in thyroid tissue were compared with those found in blood. After sampling, hyperthyroidism patients received methimazole starting at 30 mg daily, and ophthalmopathy patients received high-dose intravenous methylprednisolone.

Here is what the overall study found, with its caveats: In validation, the model predicted ophthalmopathy progression with less than 71% sensitivity and approximately 72% specificity; roughly 11 predicted patients were CT-confirmed with GO in a median of about 7.1 months. Most expanded thyroid clonotypes with a frequency above 0.001 also appeared in blood, which suggests that blood repertoires may reflect the immune response in the thyroid. Sample size was not statistically predetermined, and group allocation was not concealed from the investigators. In cross-validation, the 13-signature model distinguished ophthalmopathy from stable hyperthyroidism with less than 90% sensitivity and 81.08% specificity, while in the test set the corresponding values were approximately 79% and 70%.

TCR beta CDR3 regions were amplified from RNA transcripts for repertoire sequencing. The first round was an RT-PCR using HTBI primers with the Qiagen OneStep RT-PCR kit, and this first round was followed by a second-round multiplex PCR, then size selection and purification. Sequencing of the libraries was carried out on an Illumina HiSeq2000 in paired-end mode with 100 bp reads. As for the authors' bioinformatics: SOAPnuke was used to process the reads, removing any read that contained adapters or uncalled bases, had a mean Phred below 15, or lacked an exact match to the constant primer or identifier. COPE v1.2.5 was used to merge high-quality paired reads. Clonotypes were defined as unique nucleotide sequences and were aligned to IMGT TRB V, D and J references using MiTCR v1.1. The analysis was limited to V-J combinations with a frequency above 0.0001, which together covered 99% to 99.2% of the repertoires. A TCR clonal expansion and chaos score per V-J combination was defined as the ratio of F50 clonal expansion to chaos observed in the TCRdist matrix. Features were reduced by Welch's t-statistics and random forest to approximately 12 V-J combinations, which fed a naive Bayes classifier. The similarity between thyroid and blood repertoires was quantified using the Morisita-Horn index. The raw public data were reprocessed by TCRdb itself: fastp quality trimming at Q25, MiXCR clonotype calling, in-frame beta chains only. Rows matching on CDR3 protein sequence are summarized as one entry with the most common DNA and genes. The authors' filters were not applied to this entry. The sample table shows over a million distinct CDR3 sequences, and 35% to 40% are seen once. Of the sample, roughly 11% is held by the ten largest clones.

In its sample, this clonotype was seen many times. This clone's antigen is unknown. No base quality information exists; no much larger clone differs at one position. Including the terminal cysteine and phenylalanine, the CDR3 comprises 16 residues. The sequence is cut down to CDR3 DNA, 48 bases in frame from base 1. CDR1 and CDR2 (MGHDK, SYGVNS) derive from the germline V gene. Germline trimming: 5 bases from V, 10 bases from J; junction bases outside gene matches: 13. Hyperthyroidism patients were newly diagnosed, were aged 18 to 65 years, and had a disease duration under 2 months. Patients with other autoimmune diseases, uncontrolled infections, pregnancy or lactation were excluded. Diagnosis was based on clinical symptoms, serum thyroxine, TRAb, thyroid ultrasound and orbital computed tomography. Total RNA was extracted using Trizol reagent, and RNA quality was checked on an Agilent 2100 Bioanalyzer.

The receptor's source is an adult man with Graves' hyperthyroidism. The sample comprised peripheral blood or thyroid tissue (not recorded which). In this chain, TRBV25-1 is recombined with TRBJ2-2, and 10 bases in between align with TRBD2. The CDR3 protein is CASSILRLAGVEELFF. The DNA sequence is TGTGCCAGCAGTATTCTTAGGCTAGCGGGAGTTGAGGAGCTGTTTTTT.